This TCR beta chain was recorded in a study of cytomegalovirus exposure and HLA in healthy donors. Germline V gives CDR1 ENHRY, CDR2 SYGVKD. CDR3 size: 15 residues. Trimming removed 8 bases from V and 7 bases from J; junction bases left unmatched: 10. The PCR employed 60 Vbeta primers together with 13 Jbeta primers. Libraries were prepared by immunoSEQ multiplex PCR; TCRdb keeps only in-frame clonotypes and omits some of them. Of about 130,000 clones detected, about 78% appear once; the ten largest clones hold 1.4% to 1.5%. Material for sequencing was PBMCs. The chain links TRBV10-3 to TRBJ2-1, with 11 bases lining up with TRBD2. This receptor was obtained from a female donor in good health and CMV-seronegative. The CDR3 coding sequence is TGTGCCATCTCCGCTAGCGGGGGGCCTACGAATGAGCAGTTCTTC. This gives the protein CAISASGGPTNEQFF.